The clone carrying this T cell receptor (beta chain) was counted ten times or more. This sample is part of a study of molecular identifiers for immune sequencing clone quantification. From the PCR reads, TCRdb called clonotypes with MiXCR, one entry per CDR3 protein. The sample has about 320,000 distinct CDR3 sequences, roughly a fifth seen once. CDR3 length: 12 amino acids. The V end lost 4 bases, the J end lost 5 bases, and 6 bases lay between the germline ends. Germline V gives CDR1 LGHNT, CDR2 FRNRAP. This chain links TRBV12-5 with TRBJ2-1; D not resolved. The receptor was derived from a human donor in good health. Some libraries in this study had Jurkat cell RNA spiked in. Sequencing was carried out using naive CD8+ T cells from blood, with Jurkat cell RNA spiked in. Subset described: FACS-sorted CD8+CD4-CCR7+CD45RA+ naive T cells. The CDR3 DNA follows: TGTGCTAGTGGTTATGGGGACAATGAGCAGTTCTTC. Translation gives CASGYGDNEQFF.